Reported below is one TCR beta chain. Its antigen remains undetermined. No much larger clone is present one base from it, and per-base qualities are unavailable. This sample is part of a study of cytomegalovirus exposure and HLA in healthy donors (dated by TCRdb to about 2017). Background for the entire study: An earlier analysis of under 600 of the donors reported 250 to 300 Gb of sequence data and roughly 100 million unique TCR beta sequences from about 200 million T cells. About 300 gigabases of sequencing data and 70 million to 85 million unique TCR sequences were included in an early release covering about 700 HLA-typed donors. The genetic ancestry cluster associated with self-reported Caucasian donors included roughly 84% of the approximately 400 genotyped donors. The study aimed to test whether signatures of past pathogen exposure could be identified by cataloging public T cell receptors. The study used immunosequencing to profile the T cell repertoires of 666 subjects and linked those repertoires to cytomegalovirus serostatus. A separate validation cohort of 90 to 150 different subjects was used in addition to the 666-subject first cohort. To predict cytomegalovirus infection status, the study combined high-throughput TCR immunosequencing, statistical association of individual TCRs with disease status, and machine learning. A later analysis re-analyzed previously published TCR beta repertoires from about 600 donors and added high-resolution HLA genotyping to study TCR occurrence patterns. Rather than drawing on any new phenotypic data, the later analysis identified candidate immune exposures from TCR beta sequences and the way those sequences occurred across donors. An earlier analysis of 587 of the donors applied high-throughput TCR beta sequencing to assess whether each TCR beta V gene segment acted as functional or pseudogenic. Donor age, sex, ethnicity and CMV serostatus were collected together with the repertoire data. In a later genetic analysis, genome-wide SNP genotypes for about 55% of the roughly 700 donors were used, and that subset was treated as a discovery cohort. All discovery cohort repertoires had been generated on a single sequencing platform. HLA typing included class I and class II loci at four-digit resolution. Typing coverage differed by locus: A, B, C, DRB1 and DQB1 were typed in roughly 629-640 donors, DQA1 in about 500, DPA1 in around 580, and DPB1 in around 490. Four to six DR-DQ haplotypes were handled as single units for association and clustering because linkage in the cohort was strong. On average, about 200,000 unique TCR beta nucleotide sequences were sequenced per donor among about 400 genotyped donors of the cohort, with around 19% of those sequences being non-productive. Results the study describes overall, beyond this receptor: Some IMGT-functional V segments, including TRBV6-2 and TRBV6-3, could not be told apart with the 87-base-pair reads, so those segments were excluded. Compared with equally common non-associated chains, HLA-associated TCR beta chains in a later analysis were more clonally expanded and had lower generation probabilities. Assigning TCR associations to individual alleles was difficult when HLA alleles, especially DR and DQ, strongly co-occurred. Broadly in line with IMGT annotations, most TCR beta V segments showed up in productive rearrangements about 87% or about 30% of the time in an earlier analysis of approximately 600 of the donors. Most CMV-associated TCR beta chains appeared to be HLA-restricted in a later analysis, and the HLA associations seemed to be driven largely by CMV exposure. The authors suggested that the approach could potentially be extended to other disease states and immunological phenotypes. Only TCR beta chains were sequenced in this cohort, and the absence of alpha or paired-chain data limited detectable features. Because HLA typing was unavailable for some donors at each locus, only the typed subset was used in association tests. At a false discovery rate of 0.05, a later analysis linked 15,000 to 20,000 TCR beta sequences to specific HLA alleles. According to a later analysis, parvovirus B19, influenza, CMV and Epstein-Barr virus appeared linked to several top co-occurrence clusters. Most TCR sequences were seen in very few donors, while some public TCRs were found in many individuals. A further reported finding was that TCR beta sequences accurately predicted the HLA-A and HLA-B alleles for most subjects in the first cohort. Seventeen rarely observed V segments, including chromosome 9 orphons, were excluded from the earlier analysis of just under 600 of the donors because counts were too low. Compared with the roughly 670-donor mean, donors in an Asian-associated ancestry cluster had fewer N-insertions in productive TCRs, according to a later genetic analysis. A later analysis found that TCR association rates varied across HLA loci, with DRB1 alleles showing the most associated TCRs and HLA-C alleles the fewest. Immune exposure information for the cohort was limited to CMV serostatus. Roughly uniform sequencing depth across donors was assumed in presence/absence analyses, although this assumption may not hold. Linkage disequilibrium might explain the correlated functional status among segregating V segments, but an unknown experimental factor could not be ruled out. A few of the identified cytomegalovirus-associated TCR beta chains were confirmed in vitro to be specific for cytomegalovirus antigens. A cluster of highly shared sequence variants was judged likely to represent a technical artifact of the sequencing pipeline. V-gene and J-gene trimming of TCR beta chains was associated with a missense DCLRE1C variant in a later genetic analysis, and the association was replicated in an independent cohort. The classifier was reported to diagnose cytomegalovirus status with high specificity and sensitivity in both the original and validation cohorts. The study listed 164 TCR beta chains as associated with cytomegalovirus.

CDR1 is given as LNHDA and CDR2 as SQIVND, both from the germline V gene (reference sequence). The CDR3, cysteine through phenylalanine, is 13 amino acids long. Of all the DNA, just the CDR3 is kept, 39 bases in frame from base 1. V is pared back by 5 bases and J by 3 bases, with 8 bases lying between the germline termini. The library was generated by the immunoSEQ multiplex PCR assay. A mixture of 60 forward primers for TCR Vbeta segments and 13 reverse primers for TCR Jbeta segments was used in the multiplex PCR. The CDR3 region of rearranged TCR beta genes was amplified from genomic DNA with a multiplex PCR assay. The amplified TCR beta libraries were sequenced on the Illumina HiSeq System as 87-base-pair reads. The paper's processing steps were these. In a later analysis, tens of millions of unique TCR beta chains were counted across the 666 repertoires, and about 10 million of these chains were shared by at least two donors. Raw reads were error-corrected and collapsed into unique sequences with a nearest-neighbor algorithm that merged closely related sequences to remove PCR and sequencing errors. To assign V, D and J gene segments, CDR3 sequences were aligned to IMGT reference sequences. For a sequence to be retained, a match of at least six nucleotides was required to both a V gene segment and a J gene segment. A rearrangement was called productive if the CDR3 had no stop codons and remained in frame with V and J, and every other rearrangement was called non-productive. CDR3 was defined by IMGT convention, running from the second conserved V-encoded cysteine to the conserved J-encoded phenylalanine. Sequences without an unambiguous match to a single V gene segment were excluded from the earlier analysis of about 640 of the donors. An earlier analysis of several hundred of the donors called V segments functional above 56.7% productive rearrangements and segregating when the between-donor standard deviation exceeded 5%. A statistical classification framework was built for diagnosing cytomegalovirus status from the catalog of TCR beta chain sequences. In a later analysis, TCR nucleotide sequences were compared against IMGT/GENE-DB human TR gene sequences so that V and J genes could be assigned. A later analysis assigned CDR3 sequences and most-parsimonious VDJ recombination scenarios with the TCRdist pipeline. In a later analysis, each TCR beta chain was defined by its CDR3 amino acid sequence together with its V-gene family, and reads without a unique V-gene family were excluded. In a later analysis, 500 to 650 highly shared, low-generation-probability nucleotide sequences were removed to address suspected cross-contamination and a sequencing artifact. In a later analysis, a clonal expansion index was calculated for each public chain from normalized within-repertoire ranks of inferred template counts. Generation probabilities in a later analysis came from a VDJ recombination model fitted to out-of-frame rearrangements, and those results were checked against IGoR. A later analysis scored TCR-TCR, TCR-HLA and TCR-CMV co-occurrence with hypergeometric tests, applying a repertoire-size bias correction to TCR pairs. A later analysis estimated false discovery rates by permuting HLA or CMV assignments 20 times. In a later analysis, co-occurring TCRs were grouped using DBSCAN, with TCRdist sequence similarity added in when clustering inside HLA-allele-positive subsets. Repertoires with fewer than 30,000 or more than 120,000 public chains, plus five repertoires with anomalous nucleotide sharing, were excluded from co-occurrence clustering. TCRdb took over this immuneACCESS table, retaining in-frame rearrangements with V and J assigned. Such tables are incomplete; in checked studies, under half of the missing clones stem from an unresolved V gene, and the remainder is unexplained. V, J and clone size reflect that table, while D and trimming were determined from the DNA. This sample comprises over 150,000 clones, approximately 78% of them detected only once. The ten largest make up 6.5% of the sample.

The cohort was made up of 500 to 800 healthy bone marrow donors. At the time of sampling, every cohort member was nominally healthy, though immune exposures that went unrecorded were likely present. The donor tested CMV seropositive, placing the donor among the 289 seropositive members of the cohort. A peripheral blood sample was provided by each donor, and peripheral blood mononuclear cells were used for TCR beta sequencing. Genomic DNA was extracted from the blood cell samples with the Qiagen DNeasy Blood Extraction Kit. Material for sequencing was PBMCs. Recombination connected TRBV19 to TRBJ1-5, with the identity of the D gene unclear. The receptor was isolated from a woman aged 45-65 years in good health and CMV-seropositive. This receptor carries the CDR3 CASSPSLNQPQHF. The DNA is TGTGCCAGTAGTCCCTCCCTCAATCAGCCCCAGCATTTT.